Listed here are 29 T cell receptor beta chains from one sample, sequenced in a study of blood T cell repertoires in COVID-19. Method: immunoSEQ multiplex PCR; TCRdb's copy keeps in-frame clones and lacks some. Of 170,000 or so clones in the sample, about 88% were seen once. The sequenced sample was peripheral blood. Receptor source: a man aged 40-50 years with active or convalescent COVID-19.

The rearrangement links TRBV2 to TRBJ1-3; a weak D match, TRBD1 (5 bases). The germline V and J ends were trimmed by 11 bases and 2 bases, with 10 bases remaining between them. The CDR3 contains 12 residues. Germline V gives CDR1 SNHLY, CDR2 FYNNEI. CDR3 residues: CAHIGAGNTIYF. The CDR3 DNA sequence: TGTGCCCACATAGGGGCTGGAAACACCATATATTTT.

The chain has TRBV7-9 and TRBJ2-1; TRBD1 matches 10 bases. J lost 5 bases, V lost 4 bases, and 2 bases had no gene match. Germline V gives CDR1 SEHNR, CDR2 FQNEAQ (reference sequence). This CDR3 region has 14 residues. The CDR3 sequence is CASSSTGGNNEQFF. Here the CDR3 DNA reads TGTGCCAGCAGCTCGACAGGGGGCAACAATGAGCAGTTCTTC.

The chain uses TRBV5-8 and TRBJ1-1, with D maybe TRBD1 (6 bases). The germline CDR1 and CDR2 sequences are SGHTS and YDEGEE. This CDR3 comprises 11 residues. V lost 9 bases, J lost 6 bases, and 12 bases lay in between. CDR3 coding DNA: TGTGCCACAGACAGGATCCCTGAAGCTTTCTTT. As protein: CATDRIPEAFF.

The chain is built from TRBV6-6 and TRBJ1-3; tentative D call: TRBD1 (6 bases). Between the trimmed V and J ends, which lost 2 bases and 11 bases, there was a span of 19 bases. Germline assignment: CDR1 MNHNY and CDR2 SVGAGI (reference sequence). This CDR3 is built from 15 residues. CDR3 amino acids: CASSYGRVDGGPIYF. CDR3 nucleotides: TGTGCCAGCAGTTACGGCAGGGTTGATGGGGGCCCCATATATTTT.

The rearrangement links TRBV3-1 (or the pseudogene TRBV3-2) to TRBJ2-5; possibly TRBD2 for D (5 bases). The germline gives CDR1 LGHDT, CDR2 YNNKEL (reference sequence). V was shortened by 0 bases and J by 4 bases, with 24 bases between the two germline ends. This CDR3 has 19 amino acids. The CDR3 DNA follows: TGTGCCAGCAGCCAAGATGTGGTTGCGGGCATCCGCCCCGTAGAGACCCAGTACTTC. Its protein product is CASSQDVVAGIRPVETQYF.

The rearrangement joins TRBV6-2 or TRBV6-3 to TRBJ1-5; TRBD1 matches at 7 bases. The CDR3 is made up of 14 amino acids. The germline V gene has CDR1 MNHEY and CDR2 SVGEGT. V shed 4 bases, J shed 4 bases, and the junction held 4 bases outside the gene matches. The CDR3 nucleotides read TGTGCCAGCAGTTGGACAGGAGCAAATCAGCCCCAGCATTTT. Encoded protein: CASSWTGANQPQHF.

This chain connects TRBV6-5 to TRBJ2-7; 11 bases agree with TRBD1. Unmatched junction bases numbered 3, after V lost 6 bases and J lost 5 bases. CDR1 is MNHEY, CDR2 SVGAGI, per germline. This CDR3 has 13 amino acids. CDR3: CASRGQGGDEQYF. For the CDR3, the DNA is TGTGCCAGCAGGGGACAGGGGGGAGACGAGCAGTACTTC.

V and J are TRBV7-2 and TRBJ2-7, with D unclear. The CDR3 totals 13 residues. The V and J ends lost 2 bases and 3 bases respectively, with 8 bases between them. Per the germline V gene, CDR1 is SGHTA and CDR2 is FQGNSA. Here the CDR3 DNA reads TGTGCCAGCAGCTTAACAGACCACTACGAGCAGTACTTC. The encoded protein is CASSLTDHYEQYF.

The CDR3: CASSSGTGNTIYF. In nucleotides, the CDR3 is TGTGCCAGCAGTTCAGGGACTGGAAACACCATATATTTT. V and J are TRBV12-3 or TRBV12-4 and TRBJ1-3, with a possible D match to TRBD1 (5 bases). This CDR3 contains 13 residues. The V gene lost 4 bases and the J gene lost 2 bases, with 6 bases spanning the gap.

The CDR3 DNA is TGTGCCAGCAGCGTAGTGGGTTCGGGAGCCGGGGAGCTGTTTTTT. It is translated as CASSVVGSGAGELFF. This chain uses TRBV9 with TRBJ2-2; D perhaps matches TRBD2 (6 bases). V was trimmed by 0 bases and J by 6 bases, leaving 12 bases between them. CDR3 length equals 15 residues. Per germline, CDR1 SGDLS and CDR2 YYNGEE.

The chain employs TRBV19 and TRBJ2-5, with a tentative D call TRBD1 (6 bases). This CDR3 has 13 amino acids. The germline V and J ends were trimmed by 3 bases and 5 bases, with 10 bases remaining between them. CDR1 and CDR2 from the germline V gene are LNHDA and SQIVND (reference sequence). The DNA for the CDR3 is TGTGCCAGTAGTATTAGGGGGATGGAGACCCAGTACTTC. This encodes CASSIRGMETQYF.

The chain joins TRBV4-2 to TRBJ1-4; D uncertain. Trimming took off 0 bases at V and 0 bases at J, with 11 bases between the two ends. The germline gives CDR1 LGHNA, CDR2 YNFKEQ. CDR3 length: 17 residues. The CDR3 sequence: CASSQEWLVATNEKLFF. The CDR3 DNA follows: TGTGCCAGCAGCCAAGAATGGCTAGTTGCAACTAATGAAAAACTGTTTTTT.

V usage is TRBV18 and J usage is TRBJ2-3; 13 bases fit TRBD2. Germline V CDR1 and CDR2: KGHSH, LQKENI. The V segment lost 3 bases and the J segment 5 bases; nucleotides outside the gene matches: 2. The CDR3 is 15 residues long. The CDR3 DNA reads as TGTGCCAGCTCACCCGGACTAGCGGGGGAAGATACGCAGTATTTT. As protein: CASSPGLAGEDTQYF.

The rearrangement uses TRBV11-3 and TRBJ2-3; D may be TRBD2 (6 bases). CDR3 length equals 15 residues. Germline CDR1 reads SGHNT; CDR2 reads YENEEA. Trimming stripped 3 bases from V and 1 base from J, with 11 bases between. The CDR3 nucleotides are TGTGCCAGCAGCTTTAGGGCTAGCGGCACAGATACGCAGTATTTT. This codes for CASSFRASGTDTQYF.

The rearrangement joins TRBV3-1 (or the pseudogene TRBV3-2) to TRBJ1-3, with D hard to call. Per germline, CDR1 LGHDT and CDR2 YNNKEL (reference sequence). CDR3 length equals 13 residues. V lost 1 base to trimming and J lost 4 bases, with 5 bases between them. The CDR3 DNA reads TGTGCCAGCAGCCAAGTGAGGGGAAACACCATATATTTT. Encoded protein: CASSQVRGNTIYF.

The chain combines TRBV7-2 with TRBJ2-7; 7 positions match TRBD2. Germline CDR1 is SGHTA and CDR2 is FQGNSA. The CDR3 extends over 14 amino acids. After removal of 5 bases from V and 2 bases from J, the junction contained 6 bases not matched to a gene. The CDR3 reads CASSAGGGPYEQYF. The DNA for the CDR3 is TGTGCCAGCAGCGCTGGGGGGGGACCCTACGAGCAGTACTTC. Supplemented by reference TRBV7-2 and TRBJ2-7, the full variable domain reads GAGVSQSPSNKVTEKGKDVELRCDPISGHTALYWYRQSLGQGLEFLIYFQGNSAPDKSGLPSDRFSAERTGGSVSTLTIQRTQQEDSAVYLCASSAGGGPYEQYFGPGTRLTVT.

V and J are TRBV24-1 and TRBJ1-2, with a possible D match to TRBD1 (5 bases). Per germline, CDR1 KGHDR and CDR2 SFDVKD. CDR3 length: 12 residues. V lost 5 bases and J lost 5, with 8 bases in between. Written as DNA, the CDR3 is TGTGCCACCAGTGGTGACAGTTATGGCTACACCTTC. This gives the protein CATSGDSYGYTF.

The chain recombines TRBV5-6 with TRBJ1-6, with TRBD1 matching over 7 bases. Germline V gene data show CDR1 as SGHDT and CDR2 as YYEEEE. The CDR3 runs to 17 residues. V gave up 2 bases and J gave up 6 bases; unmatched junction bases: 11. CDR3 sequence reads: CASSLRAYRGSNSPLHF. The DNA of the CDR3 is TGTGCCAGCAGCTTACGGGCGTACAGGGGATCTAATTCACCCCTCCACTTT.

The V call is TRBV28, the J call TRBJ1-1, with D tentatively TRBD1 (5 bases). V was pared by 3 bases and J by 4 bases, with 12 bases between. The CDR3 length is 14 residues. CDR1 and CDR2 from the germline V gene are MDHEN and SYDVKM. CDR3 protein: CASSFLSGGTEAFF. The CDR3 DNA is TGTGCCAGCAGTTTTTTATCGGGGGGCACTGAAGCTTTCTTT.

The J gene is TRBJ2-5, the V gene TRBV7-2, with D tentatively TRBD1 (6 bases). Germline loops: CDR1 SGHTA, CDR2 FQGNSA. Trimming took 2 bases from V and 5 from J, leaving 9 bases between them. The CDR3 runs 13 residues. The CDR3 bases are TGTGCCAGCAGCTTAACAGGGACGGAGACCCAGTACTTC. It specifies CASSLTGTETQYF.

The V and J genes are TRBV10-3 and TRBJ2-7; 8 bases are a match to TRBD1. The CDR3 spans 15 residues. Trimming took 2 bases from V and 1 from J; bases not matched to a gene: 4. In germline, CDR1 is ENHRY, CDR2 SYGVKD. The DNA for the CDR3 is TGTGCCATCAGTGAGACCGGGACAGGTTCCTACGAGCAGTACTTC. Amino acid sequence: CAISETGTGSYEQYF.

V usage is TRBV9 and J usage is TRBJ2-5; no reliable D call. CDR1 SGDLS and CDR2 YYNGEE come from the germline V gene. V was pared by 0 bases and J by 1 base, with 10 bases between. The CDR3 totals 15 residues. For the CDR3, the DNA is TGTGCCAGCAGCGTAGCACAAGGAGTCCAAGAGACCCAGTACTTC. Protein product: CASSVAQGVQETQYF.

The rearrangement links TRBV7-2 to TRBJ1-2; 7 nucleotides line up with TRBD1. The trim removed 5 bases at V and 8 bases at J, leaving 17 bases unmatched. This CDR3 spans 16 amino acids. Germline CDR1 reads SGHTA; CDR2 reads FQGNSA. CDR3 residues: CASSHDAGTVTQGYTF. DNA for the CDR3: TGTGCCAGCAGCCACGACGCGGGGACAGTAACTCAGGGCTACACCTTC.

This chain connects TRBV6-5 to TRBJ1-2, with D hard to call. Germline values: CDR1 MNHEY, CDR2 SVGAGI. With 2 bases removed from V and 4 bases from J, the gap between germline ends came to 8 bases. This CDR3 spans 13 amino acids. The CDR3 spells CASSYPGSYGYTF. The CDR3 DNA follows: TGTGCCAGCAGTTACCCCGGGTCCTATGGCTACACCTTC.

The genes are TRBV9 and TRBJ2-5; no clear D. Germline CDR1 reads SGDLS; CDR2 reads YYNGEE. CDR3 length: 14 amino acids. V dropped 3 bases and J dropped 5 bases, with 14 bases sitting between them. CDR3 nucleotide sequence: TGTGCCAGCAGCGCTACCCCTTATACGGAGACCCAGTACTTC. Its translation is CASSATPYTETQYF.

The chain is built from TRBV4-1 and TRBJ2-7; a weak D match, TRBD1 (6 bases). In germline, CDR1 is MGHRA, CDR2 YSYEKL. This CDR3 comprises 14 residues. Trimming left V 4 bases short and J 2 bases short, with 12 bases between. As DNA, the CDR3 is TGCGCCAGCAGCCCCCGGGACACCACCTACGAGCAGTACTTC. Translation: CASSPRDTTYEQYF.

In its sample, this clone was seen a few times. This chain joins TRBV19 and TRBJ1-1, with 9 bases fitting TRBD1. CDR3 length equals 14 residues. Germline V lookup: CDR1 LNHDA, CDR2 SQIVND (reference sequence). V was clipped by 9 bases and J by 1 base; unmatched bases: 6. Here the CDR3 reads CASRDRVANTEAFF. CDR3 DNA sequence: TGTGCCAGCCGGGACAGGGTGGCGAACACTGAAGCTTTCTTT.

This clone was observed a handful of times. The CDR3 reads CASSQLQGAGEQYF. The CDR3 DNA follows: TGTGCCAGCAGCCAACTCCAGGGGGCCGGGGAGCAGTACTTC. This chain links TRBV16 with TRBJ2-7; 8 bases line up with TRBD1. CDR1 is KGHSY and CDR2 is FQNENV in the germline V gene. V lost 2 bases and J lost 7; bases outside the gene matches: 7. This CDR3 comprises 14 residues.

This clone was seen just once. The CDR3 DNA follows: TGTGCCAGTAGTATAGATCAAGGGGGCACAGATACGCAGTATTTT. Its protein is CASSIDQGGTDTQYF. The chain couples TRBV19 to TRBJ2-3; D perhaps matches TRBD1 (5 bases). CDR1 and CDR2 (germline): LNHDA, SQIVND (reference sequence). The CDR3 consists of 15 residues. V was clipped by 0 bases and J by 1 base, with 8 bases between them.